This T cell receptor beta chain comes out of a study of blood T cell repertoires in COVID-19. In the source study's methods: Estimates of nucleated cell counts were drawn from the amplification of reference gene primers. The data were produced by immunoSEQ multiplex PCR, yet TCRdb's version contains in-frame clones alone and is incomplete. V and J calls and clone size follow that table, whereas D and trimming were derived from the DNA. The profile shows more than 450,000 clones, approximately 86% of them singletons. Germline loops: CDR1 MDHEN, CDR2 SYDVKM. V lost 10 bases and J lost 0, with 16 bases in between. This CDR3 has 15 residues. Enrollees, roughly 18 to 90 years old, lived in 24 US areas. Participant-reported clinical history was the basis for cohort assignment. The study counted Cohort 3 donors as recovered given two negative PCRs, clearance, or symptom resolution.

The TCR comes from a woman younger than 30 who had recovered from COVID-19. The source material was PBMCs or T cells enriched from blood (not recorded which). This chain links TRBV28 with TRBJ2-1; D gene uncertain. CDR3 coding DNA: TGTGCCACCCTAGTTGACGTAAGCTCCTACAATGAGCAGTTCTTC. This translates into CATLVDVSSYNEQFF.